This T cell receptor (beta chain) was profiled in a study of T cell changes during pregnancy in multiple sclerosis (dated by TCRdb to the late 2010s). A note on the overall study: The study looked at changes in the T cell repertoire across pregnancy in women with multiple sclerosis.

Clipping removes 1 base from V and 2 bases from J, with 2 as the unmatched junction base count. The CDR3 runs 15 amino acids, cysteine and phenylalanine included. Only the CDR3 DNA stays, 45 bases, in frame from base 1. CDR1 and CDR2, per the germline V gene, are SGHVS and FNYEAQ. Libraries came from the immunoSEQ multiplex PCR assay. Here the immuneACCESS table is served through TCRdb, limited to in-frame sequences with V and J called. Missing clones are a known gap in these copies; in checked studies unresolved V genes cover under half, and the rest lacks a known reason. The sample table records roughly 32,000 clones; 85% to 95% of these occur just once. Approximately 0.41% of the sample comes from the top ten. In the case of this clone: Its antigen is still unknown. The record has no base qualities; no much larger clone is one base away.

The starting material was CD4+ T cells from peripheral blood mononuclear cells, obtained in the second trimester of pregnancy. The receptor chain draws on TRBV7-6 and TRBJ2-1, with 7 middle bases fitting TRBD1. The receptor comes from a female donor with multiple sclerosis, enrolled in a pregnancy study. The CDR3 protein sequence reads: CASSLDRGPYNEQFF. The DNA sequence is TGTGCCAGCAGCTTAGACAGGGGTCCCTACAATGAGCAGTTCTTC.